These T cell receptor beta chains were read from a single sample in a study of blood T cell repertoires in COVID-19. This table comes from immunoSEQ multiplex PCR, and its TCRdb copy is limited to in-frame clones, with some not included. The repertoire consists of about 330,000 clones, with 75% to 90% occurring once and the leading ten covering over 4.5%. Specimen: PBMCs or T cells enriched from blood (not recorded which). These receptors were collected from a man between 25 and 39 years old who had recovered from COVID-19. The CDR3 runs from the conserved cysteine through the conserved F or W. D genes are given only for firm matches. Expanded clones get a size class; other rows say once, few or many, or leave the size out.

V	D	J	size	CDR3	DNA
TRBV5-1	-	TRBJ2-7	-	CASSRTHGREYEQYF	TGCGCCAGCAGCCGAACCCACGGTCGAGAGTACGAGCAGTACTTC
TRBV7-8	-	TRBJ1-2	-	CASSLGRGGFSLSNYGYTF	TGTGCCAGCAGCTTAGGCCGGGGGGGATTTTCCCTATCTAACTATGGCTACACCTTC
TRBV28	TRBD1	TRBJ1-5	once	CASRQPGQGTQPQHF	TGTGCCAGCAGACAACCGGGACAGGGGACCCAGCCCCAGCATTTT
TRBV7-9	TRBD1	TRBJ1-2	-	CASSPGTAYGYTF	TGTGCCAGCAGCCCCGGGACAGCTTATGGCTACACCTTC
TRBV5-8	TRBD1	TRBJ1-2	-	CAVSGGAPYGYTF	TGTGCCGTATCAGGGGGCGCCCCCTATGGCTACACCTTC
TRBV28	-	TRBJ2-7	-	CASSSGAPRSYEQYF	TGTGCCAGCAGTTCAGGGGCCCCAAGGTCCTACGAGCAGTACTTC
TRBV27	-	TRBJ1-2	-	CASGPFDRASNYGYTF	TGTGCCAGTGGCCCTTTCGACAGAGCCTCTAACTATGGCTACACCTTC
TRBV4-1	TRBD2	TRBJ2-1	-	CASSQVASGGANEQFF	TGCGCCAGCAGCCAAGTGGCTAGCGGGGGGGCCAATGAGCAGTTCTTC
TRBV3-1/TRBV3-2	-	TRBJ2-7	once	CASSQDDGGEQYF	TGTGCCAGCAGCCAAGATGACGGAGGCGAGCAGTACTTC
TRBV2	TRBD1	TRBJ2-1	-	CASSGPGQLYNEQFF	TGTGCCAGCAGTGGTCCGGGACAGCTCTACAATGAGCAGTTCTTC
TRBV29-1	-	TRBJ1-1	-	CSVTSGRAVTFF	TGCAGCGTTACCTCGGGGAGGGCCGTGACTTTCTTT
TRBV12-3/TRBV12-4	TRBD1	TRBJ1-2	-	CASRQGWGYGYTF	TGTGCCAGTAGACAGGGATGGGGGTATGGCTACACCTTC
TRBV21-1	-	TRBJ1-5	few	CASSRQGPNQPQHF	TGTGCCAGCAGCCGACAGGGCCCCAATCAGCCCCAGCATTTT
TRBV24-1	-	TRBJ1-2	-	CATSDLAYGYTF	TGTGCCACCAGTGATTTAGCGTATGGCTACACCTTC
TRBV10-3	TRBD2	TRBJ2-2	few	CAISEERGNTGELFF	TGTGCCATCAGTGAAGAGCGGGGGAACACCGGGGAGCTGTTTTTT
TRBV4-1	-	TRBJ2-7	-	CASSPDEQGYEQYF	TGCGCCAGCAGCCCGGACGAACAGGGTTACGAGCAGTACTTC
TRBV7-9	TRBD2	TRBJ2-1	-	CASSLGSGGFKEQFF	TGTGCCAGCAGCTTAGGTAGCGGGGGATTCAAAGAGCAGTTCTTC
TRBV4-2	TRBD2	TRBJ2-4	many	CASSQLTSGGAGAKNIQYF	TGTGCCAGCAGCCAGCTGACTAGCGGGGGGGCCGGGGCCAAAAACATTCAGTACTTC
TRBV19	TRBD1	TRBJ1-5	-	CASSNTGGVQPQHF	TGTGCCAGTAGCAATACAGGGGGGGTTCAGCCCCAGCATTTT
TRBV7-9	TRBD1	TRBJ2-3	-	CASSSPPGTGLPDTQYF	TGTGCCAGCAGCTCCCCGCCCGGGACAGGGCTCCCAGATACGCAGTATTTT
TRBV13	TRBD1	TRBJ1-1	once	CASSDRGQGLRNTEAFF	TGTGCCAGCAGCGATAGGGGACAGGGGTTAAGAAACACTGAAGCTTTCTTT
TRBV7-6	TRBD2	TRBJ2-1	-	CASTPRLAGGNNEQFF	TGTGCCAGCACCCCCCGACTAGCGGGGGGGAACAATGAGCAGTTCTTC
TRBV7-3	-	TRBJ2-1	-	CASSLNSGGEQFF	TGTGCCAGCAGTCTAAACTCCGGGGGTGAGCAGTTCTTC
TRBV7-9	-	TRBJ2-5	-	CASTIAGGETQYF	TGTGCCAGCACCATTGCAGGGGGGGAGACCCAGTACTTC
TRBV19	TRBD1	TRBJ1-2	-	CASSVRDSPGGYTF	TGTGCCAGTAGCGTTCGGGACAGCCCTGGGGGCTACACCTTC
TRBV4-1	TRBD1	TRBJ1-2	few	CASSQFSGQGERGYTF	TGCGCCAGCAGCCAATTCTCAGGACAGGGGGAACGTGGCTACACCTTC
TRBV10-2	TRBD2	TRBJ2-3	-	CASRTSGFSTDTQYF	TGCGCCAGCCGGACTAGCGGGTTTAGCACAGATACGCAGTATTTT
TRBV12-3/TRBV12-4	-	TRBJ1-2	-	CASSSQGAFGYTF	TGTGCCAGCAGTTCCCAAGGAGCGTTTGGCTACACCTTC
TRBV18	TRBD1	TRBJ1-3	-	CASSLQGAGGNTIYF	TGTGCCAGCTCACTACAGGGGGCAGGAGGAAACACCATATATTTT
TRBV4-1	-	TRBJ1-4	-	CASSQSPNEKLFF	TGCGCCAGCAGCCAGAGCCCCAATGAAAAACTGTTTTTT
TRBV28	TRBD1	TRBJ1-4	few	CASSLYAGGTDSGKLFF	TGTGCCAGCAGTTTATACGCGGGGGGGACAGACTCGGGAAAACTGTTTTTT
TRBV5-1	TRBD1	TRBJ1-4	once	CASSYGQGGEKLFF	TGCGCCAGCAGCTATGGACAGGGAGGGGAAAAACTGTTTTTT
TRBV29-1	TRBD1	TRBJ1-3	-	CSVRTRGLGNTIYF	TGCAGCGTGAGGACCAGGGGGCTTGGAAACACCATATATTTT
TRBV6-5	TRBD2	TRBJ2-1	-	CASSRLAGGYNEQFF	TGTGCCAGCAGTCGACTAGCGGGGGGGTACAATGAGCAGTTCTTC
TRBV18	TRBD2	TRBJ2-2	-	CASSPSGVRNTGELFF	TGTGCCAGCTCACCAAGCGGGGTCCGGAACACCGGGGAGCTGTTTTTT
TRBV5-4	TRBD2	TRBJ2-2	-	CASGRRGGNTGELFF	TGTGCCAGCGGGCGGCGGGGGGGGAACACCGGGGAGCTGTTTTTT
TRBV11-2	-	TRBJ1-2	-	CASSPGGHYGYTF	TGTGCCAGCAGCCCGGGGGGGCACTATGGCTACACCTTC
TRBV7-2	TRBD1	TRBJ2-7	-	CASSRTAGGLFYEQYF	TGTGCCAGCAGTCGCACGGCAGGGGGCTTATTTTACGAGCAGTACTTC
TRBV7-6	-	TRBJ2-3	-	CASSLEQGGGDTQYF	TGTGCCAGCAGCTTAGAACAGGGTGGAGGAGATACGCAGTATTTT
TRBV2	TRBD1	TRBJ1-2	-	CASTGTGRLGYTF	TGTGCCAGCACAGGGACAGGGCGCCTTGGCTACACCTTC
TRBV21-1	-	TRBJ2-7	-	CASNKFIRGRAYEQYF	TGTGCCAGCAACAAATTCATCAGGGGTCGAGCATACGAGCAGTACTTC
TRBV7-6	-	TRBJ2-2	-	CASSLGPTGELFF	TGTGCCAGCAGCTTAGGGCCCACCGGGGAGCTGTTTTTT
TRBV11-2	-	TRBJ2-7	-	CASSLVSHEQYF	TGTGCCAGCAGCTTAGTATCCCACGAGCAGTACTTC
TRBV10-1	TRBD2	TRBJ2-3	-	CASSRSSGEADTQYF	TGCGCCAGCAGTAGGTCTAGCGGGGAGGCAGATACGCAGTATTTT
TRBV28	-	TRBJ2-1	-	CASSLQGSTYNEQFF	TGTGCCAGCAGTCTTCAGGGGTCGACCTACAATGAGCAGTTCTTC
TRBV7-2	TRBD1	TRBJ2-3	-	CASSLGPGGADTQYF	TGTGCCAGCAGCTTAGGGCCAGGGGGCGCAGATACGCAGTATTTT
TRBV5-1	-	TRBJ2-5	-	CASSLIGAGETQYF	TGCGCCAGCAGCTTGATCGGGGCGGGGGAGACCCAGTACTTC
TRBV5-1	-	TRBJ2-3	once	CASSLVTYTDTQYF	TGCGCCAGCAGCTTGGTGACTTACACAGATACGCAGTATTTT
TRBV2	-	TRBJ2-7	once	CASSESADTYEQYF	TGTGCCAGCAGTGAATCGGCGGATACCTACGAGCAGTACTTC
TRBV2	-	TRBJ1-6	-	CASNRDRGNSPLHF	TGTGCCAGCAATAGGGATAGGGGAAATTCACCCCTCCACTTT
TRBV5-6	-	TRBJ1-1	-	CASSLLQDMNTEAFF	TGTGCCAGCAGCTTGTTACAGGATATGAACACTGAAGCTTTCTTT
TRBV25-1	-	TRBJ1-5	-	CASSSSAAQPQHF	TGTGCCAGCAGTAGTTCGGCGGCTCAGCCCCAGCATTTT
TRBV15	TRBD1	TRBJ1-4	-	CATSRTGEGTNEKLFF	TGTGCCACCAGCAGGACAGGGGAGGGGACTAATGAAAAACTGTTTTTT
TRBV23-1	-	TRBJ1-3	-	CASSHFFTSSGNTIYF	TGCGCCAGCAGTCATTTTTTTACTTCCTCTGGAAACACCATATATTTT
TRBV19	TRBD1	TRBJ2-7	-	CASSSRDRGYEQYF	TGTGCCAGTAGTAGCCGGGACAGGGGCTACGAGCAGTACTTC
TRBV5-4	TRBD1	TRBJ2-4	-	CASSLPGGSENIQYF	TGTGCCAGCAGCTTGCCAGGGGGCAGTGAAAACATTCAGTACTTC
TRBV10-2	TRBD1	TRBJ2-5	-	CASRPPRTGGSWVTQYF	TGCGCCAGCAGGCCCCCCCGGACAGGGGGAAGTTGGGTGACCCAGTACTTC
TRBV3-1/TRBV3-2	TRBD2	TRBJ2-4	-	CASSQGGVSGGAIQYF	TGTGCCAGCAGCCAAGGAGGAGTTAGCGGGGGGGCCATTCAGTACTTC
TRBV24-1	-	TRBJ2-2	-	CATSEYEQGTGELFF	TGTGCCACCAGTGAATACGAACAGGGAACCGGGGAGCTGTTTTTT
TRBV29-1	-	TRBJ1-5	-	CSAKTGSQNQPQHF	TGCAGCGCCAAGACCGGGAGCCAGAATCAGCCCCAGCATTTT